This TCR beta chain originates from a study of T cells in Graves' hyperthyroidism and ophthalmopathy. General study findings and limits: Also found in blood were most expanded thyroid clonotypes above 0.001.

CDR3 length: 13 residues. Germline V gives CDR1 SNHLY, CDR2 FYNNEI. The ends were cut back, 8 bases at V and 1 base at J, with 9 bases in the middle. Sample share makes this clonotype medium-sized (0.01 to 0.1%). Its matching antigen is unknown. Researchers took RNA transcripts and amplified the TCR beta CDR3 regions from them. HTBI primers drove first-round RT-PCR of the TCR CDR3. TCRdb recomputed calls from the multiplex PCR reads with MiXCR, one row per CDR3 protein. The sample has approximately 58,000 distinct CDR3 sequences, roughly 50% seen once. Sequencing was performed on blood. This chain connects TRBV2 to TRBJ1-5; no definite D call. The sequence was collected from a woman aged 30 to 39 with Graves' ophthalmopathy. In nucleotides, the CDR3 is TGTGCCAGCGTACGTCTGAGCAATCAGCCCCAGCATTTT. Amino acids: CASVRLSNQPQHF.